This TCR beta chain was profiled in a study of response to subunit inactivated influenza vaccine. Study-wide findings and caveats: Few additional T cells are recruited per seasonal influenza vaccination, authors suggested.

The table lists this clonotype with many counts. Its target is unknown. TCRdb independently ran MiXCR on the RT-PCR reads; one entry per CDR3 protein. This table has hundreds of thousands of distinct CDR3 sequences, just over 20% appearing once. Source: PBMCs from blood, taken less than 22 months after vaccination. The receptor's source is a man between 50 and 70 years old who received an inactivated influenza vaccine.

CDR3 nucleotides: TGTGCCACCAGTAATGGACAGGGGAACACTGAAGCTTTCTTT. Translated: CATSNGQGNTEAFF. This chain links TRBV24-1 with TRBJ1-1, with 8 bases identical to TRBD1. V gave up 6 bases and J gave up 1 base; unmatched junction bases: 3. The germline CDR1 and CDR2 sequences are KGHDR and SFDVKD. The CDR3 consists of 14 residues.